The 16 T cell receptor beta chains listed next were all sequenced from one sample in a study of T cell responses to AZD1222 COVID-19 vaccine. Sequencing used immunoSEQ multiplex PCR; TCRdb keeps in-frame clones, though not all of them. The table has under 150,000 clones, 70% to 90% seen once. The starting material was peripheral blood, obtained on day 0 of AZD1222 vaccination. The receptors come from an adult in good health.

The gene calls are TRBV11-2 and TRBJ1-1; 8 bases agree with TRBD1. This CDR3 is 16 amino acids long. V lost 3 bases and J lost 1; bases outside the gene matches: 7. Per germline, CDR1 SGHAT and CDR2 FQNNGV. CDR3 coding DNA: TGTGCCAGCAGCTTGCGACAGGGGAGGTGGAACACTGAAGCTTTCTTT. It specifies CASSLRQGRWNTEAFF.

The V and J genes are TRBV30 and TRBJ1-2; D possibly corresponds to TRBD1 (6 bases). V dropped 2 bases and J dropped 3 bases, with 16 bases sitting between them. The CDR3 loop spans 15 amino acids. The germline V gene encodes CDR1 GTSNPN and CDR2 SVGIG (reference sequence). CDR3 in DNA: TGTGCCTGGAGTAAAGGGGGACCACCGCACTATGGCTACACCTTC. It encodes CAWSKGGPPHYGYTF.

The chain's CDR3 is CASSFSPSYEQYF. DNA of the CDR3: TGTGCCAGCAGTTTCAGTCCCTCCTACGAGCAGTACTTC. The chain couples TRBV27 to TRBJ2-7; D gene ambiguous. Germline-derived CDR1 and CDR2 are MNHEY and SMNVEV (reference sequence). This CDR3 is 13 amino acids long. The ends were cut back, 3 bases at V and 0 bases at J, with 6 bases in the middle.

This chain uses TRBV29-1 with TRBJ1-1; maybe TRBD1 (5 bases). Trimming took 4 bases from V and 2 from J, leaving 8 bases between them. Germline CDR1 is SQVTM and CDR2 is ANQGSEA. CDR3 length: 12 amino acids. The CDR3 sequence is CSVVQVNTEAFF. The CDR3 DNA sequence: TGCAGCGTTGTACAGGTCAACACTGAAGCTTTCTTT.

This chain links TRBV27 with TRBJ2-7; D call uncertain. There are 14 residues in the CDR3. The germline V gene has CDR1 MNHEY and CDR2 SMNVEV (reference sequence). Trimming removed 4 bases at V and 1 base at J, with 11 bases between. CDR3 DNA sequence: TGTGCCAGCAGTTCAGATTTTGATTCCTACGAGCAGTACTTC. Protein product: CASSSDFDSYEQYF.

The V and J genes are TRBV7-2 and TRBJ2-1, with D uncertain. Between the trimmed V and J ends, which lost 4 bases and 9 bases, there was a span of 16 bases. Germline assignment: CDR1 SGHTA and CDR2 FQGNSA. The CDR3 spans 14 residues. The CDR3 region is CASSSRTNLGEQFF. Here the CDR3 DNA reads TGTGCCAGCAGCTCCAGGACGAATTTAGGTGAGCAGTTCTTC.

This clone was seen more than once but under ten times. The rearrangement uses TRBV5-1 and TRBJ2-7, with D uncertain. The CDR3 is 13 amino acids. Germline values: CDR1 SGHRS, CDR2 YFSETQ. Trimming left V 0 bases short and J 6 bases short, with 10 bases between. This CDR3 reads CASSLDALAEQYF. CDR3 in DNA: TGCGCCAGCAGCTTGGACGCCCTCGCCGAGCAGTACTTC.

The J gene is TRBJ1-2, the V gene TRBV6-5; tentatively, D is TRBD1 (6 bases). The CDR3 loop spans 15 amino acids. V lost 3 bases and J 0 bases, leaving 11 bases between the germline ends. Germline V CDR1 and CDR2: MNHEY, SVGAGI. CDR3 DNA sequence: TGTGCCAGCAGTTATGGAAGGGGGACTAACTATGGCTACACCTTC. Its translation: CASSYGRGTNYGYTF.

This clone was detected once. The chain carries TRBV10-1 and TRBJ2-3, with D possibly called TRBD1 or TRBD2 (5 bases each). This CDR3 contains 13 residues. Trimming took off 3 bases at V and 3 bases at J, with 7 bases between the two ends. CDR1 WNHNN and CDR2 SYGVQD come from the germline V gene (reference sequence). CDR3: CASSDWGTDTQYF. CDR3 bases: TGCGCCAGCAGTGATTGGGGGACAGATACGCAGTATTTT.

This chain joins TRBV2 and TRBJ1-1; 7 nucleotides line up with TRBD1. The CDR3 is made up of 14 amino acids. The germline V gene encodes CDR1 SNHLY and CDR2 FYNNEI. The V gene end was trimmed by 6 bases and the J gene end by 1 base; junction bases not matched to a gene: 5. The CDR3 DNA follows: TGTGCCAGCAGCCTCCAGGGGGAGAACACTGAAGCTTTCTTT. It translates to CASSLQGENTEAFF.

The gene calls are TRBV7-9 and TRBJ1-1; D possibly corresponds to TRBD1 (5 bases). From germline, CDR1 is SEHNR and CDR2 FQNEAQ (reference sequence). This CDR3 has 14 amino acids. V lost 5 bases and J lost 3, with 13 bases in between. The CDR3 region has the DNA TGTGCCAGCAGCCCCCGGGGGGGGGACACTGAAGCTTTCTTT. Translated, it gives CASSPRGGDTEAFF. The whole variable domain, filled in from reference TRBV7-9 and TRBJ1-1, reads DTGVSQNPRHKITKRGQNVTFRCDPISEHNRLYWYRQTLGQGPEFLTYFQNEAQLEKSRLLSDRFSAERPKGSFSTLEIQRTEQGDSAMYLCASSPRGGDTEAFFGQGTRLTVV.

The CDR3 DNA follows: TGTGCCAGCAGCTTCCAGGTCGATTCAAGCTTCTACACCTTC. It specifies CASSFQVDSSFYTF. V is TRBV5-4 and J is TRBJ1-2; D is undetermined. The CDR3 extends over 14 amino acids. Germline V gene lookup returns CDR1 SGHNT and CDR2 YYREEE (reference sequence). Trimming shortened V by 2 bases and J by 10 bases, and 18 bases separated the two germline ends.

In DNA form, the CDR3 reads TGCGCCACCACGCCTCTAGCGGGAGGGCCAGAGACCCAGTACTTC. Amino acids: CATTPLAGGPETQYF. The gene calls are TRBV5-1 and TRBJ2-5; 12 positions agree with TRBD2. CDR1 is SGHRS and CDR2 is YFSETQ in the germline V gene. The junction had 10 bases not matched to a gene; V was cut back by 9 bases and J by 4 bases. The CDR3 sequence is 15 residues long.

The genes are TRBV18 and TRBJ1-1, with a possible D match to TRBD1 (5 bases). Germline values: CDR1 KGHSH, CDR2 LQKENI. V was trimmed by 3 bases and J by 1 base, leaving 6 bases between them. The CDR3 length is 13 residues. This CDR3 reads CASSPGGNTEAFF. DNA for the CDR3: TGTGCCAGCTCACCGGGGGGGAACACTGAAGCTTTCTTT.

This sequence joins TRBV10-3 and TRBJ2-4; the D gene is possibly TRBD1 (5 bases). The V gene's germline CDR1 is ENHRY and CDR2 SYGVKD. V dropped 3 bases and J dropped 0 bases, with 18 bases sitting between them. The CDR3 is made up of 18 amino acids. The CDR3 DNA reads TGTGCCATCAGTGAAGGGCTTTCTTACCAGGGAGCCAAAAACATTCAGTACTTC. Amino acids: CAISEGLSYQGAKNIQYF.

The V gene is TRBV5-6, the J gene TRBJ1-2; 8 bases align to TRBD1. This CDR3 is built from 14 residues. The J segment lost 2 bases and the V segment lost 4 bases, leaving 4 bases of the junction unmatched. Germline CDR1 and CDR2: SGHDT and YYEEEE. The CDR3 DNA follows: TGTGCCAGCAGCCTGGGACAGGCGAACTATGGCTACACCTTC. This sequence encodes CASSLGQANYGYTF.